This TCR beta chain was recorded in a study of blood T cell repertoires in COVID-19. Study-wide context: From T cells, B-cell-depleted T cells, or PBMCs came the material, which was cDNA or gDNA.

Method: immunoSEQ multiplex PCR; TCRdb's copy keeps in-frame clones and lacks some. The sample shows roughly 41,000 clones, 85% to 90% of them seen only once. CDR3 length: 13 residues. Trimming at V came to 3 bases and at J to 3 bases, leaving 3 bases not matched to a gene. Germline values: CDR1 GTSNPN, CDR2 SVGIG (reference sequence). V gene TRBV30 combines with J gene TRBJ1-1, with 8 bases that match TRBD1. Sequencing was performed on peripheral blood. This clonotype was obtained from a human donor in a cohort sampled during active COVID-19. In DNA form, the CDR3 reads TGTGCCTGGAGCTCACAGGGGGACACTGAAGCTTTCTTT. This sequence encodes CAWSSQGDTEAFF.